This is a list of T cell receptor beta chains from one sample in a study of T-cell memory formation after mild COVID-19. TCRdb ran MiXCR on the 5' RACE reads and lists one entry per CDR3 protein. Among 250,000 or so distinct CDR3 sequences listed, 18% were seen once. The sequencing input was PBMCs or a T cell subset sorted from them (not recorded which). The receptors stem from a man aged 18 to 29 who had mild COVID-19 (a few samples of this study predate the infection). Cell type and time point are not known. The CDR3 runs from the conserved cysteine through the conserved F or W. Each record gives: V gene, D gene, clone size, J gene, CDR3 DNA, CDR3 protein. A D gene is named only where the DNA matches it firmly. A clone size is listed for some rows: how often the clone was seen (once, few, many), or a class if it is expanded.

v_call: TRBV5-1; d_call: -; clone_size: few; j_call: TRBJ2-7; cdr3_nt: TGCGCCAGCAGCTTGCTCTCTGAGACCTACGAGCAGTACTTC; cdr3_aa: CASSLLSETYEQYF
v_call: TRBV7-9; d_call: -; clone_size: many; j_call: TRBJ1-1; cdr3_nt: TGTGCCAGCAGCTTAGTCTTGAACACTGAAGCTTTCTTT; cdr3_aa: CASSLVLNTEAFF
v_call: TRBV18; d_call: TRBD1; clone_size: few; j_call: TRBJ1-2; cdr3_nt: TGTGCCAGCTCACCAGGGACAGGAATCTATGGCTACACCTTC; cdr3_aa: CASSPGTGIYGYTF
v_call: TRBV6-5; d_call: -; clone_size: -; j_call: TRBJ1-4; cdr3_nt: TGTGCCACTACCAGTGCGATCACAGCGACTAATGAAAAACTGTTTTTT; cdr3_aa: CATTSAITATNEKLFF
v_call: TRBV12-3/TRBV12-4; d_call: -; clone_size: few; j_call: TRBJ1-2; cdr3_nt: TGTGCCAGCAGAGAGACAGCTTTCTATGGCTACACCTTC; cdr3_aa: CASRETAFYGYTF
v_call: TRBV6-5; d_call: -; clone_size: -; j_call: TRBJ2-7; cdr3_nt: TGTGCCAGCACAAACCCGGGGACTCGGCAGTACTTC; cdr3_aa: CASTNPGTRQYF
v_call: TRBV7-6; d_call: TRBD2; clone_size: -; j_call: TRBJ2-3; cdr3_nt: TGTGCCAGCAGCCCGACTAGCGGGTTAGGCACAGATACGCAGTATTTT; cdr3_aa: CASSPTSGLGTDTQYF
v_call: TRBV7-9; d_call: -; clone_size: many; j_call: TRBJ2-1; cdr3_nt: TGTGCCAGCAGCTTAGGTCTGAATGAGCAGTTCTTC; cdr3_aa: CASSLGLNEQFF
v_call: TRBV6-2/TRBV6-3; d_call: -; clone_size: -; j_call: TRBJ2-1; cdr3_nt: TGTGCCAGCAGATGGACATACGAGTACAATGAGCAGTTCTTC; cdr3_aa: CASRWTYEYNEQFF
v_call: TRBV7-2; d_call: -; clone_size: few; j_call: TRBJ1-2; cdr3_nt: TGTGCCAGCAGCGAAGTGACTTCGTGGGGCTATGGCTACACCTTC; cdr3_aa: CASSEVTSWGYGYTF
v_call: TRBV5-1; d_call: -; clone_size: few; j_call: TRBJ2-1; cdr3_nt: TGCGCCAGCAGCTTGGCCCCGATGTACAATGAGCAGTTCTTC; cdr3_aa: CASSLAPMYNEQFF
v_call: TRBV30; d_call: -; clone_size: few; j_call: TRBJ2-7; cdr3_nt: TGTGCCTGGAGCGGTCGAGGGGGGGCGCTTAAGCAGTACTTC; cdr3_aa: CAWSGRGGALKQYF
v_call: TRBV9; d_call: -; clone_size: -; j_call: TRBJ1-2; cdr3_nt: TGTGCCAGCAGCCGGGACGTCCAATTATTATATGGCTACACCTTC; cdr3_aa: CASSRDVQLLYGYTF
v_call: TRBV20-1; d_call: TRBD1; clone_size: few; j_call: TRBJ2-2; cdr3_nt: TGCAGTGCTAGGGGACAGACGAACACCGGGGAGCTGTTTTTT; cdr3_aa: CSARGQTNTGELFF
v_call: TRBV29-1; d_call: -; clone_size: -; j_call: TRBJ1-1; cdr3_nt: TGCAGCGTACAACAGAAATTGAACACTGAAGCTTTCTTT; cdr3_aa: CSVQQKLNTEAFF
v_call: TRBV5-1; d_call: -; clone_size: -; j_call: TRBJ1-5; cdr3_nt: TGCGCCAGCAGCTTGGATCGGGCGGCAGGAGGGCCCCAGCATTTT; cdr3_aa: CASSLDRAAGGPQHF
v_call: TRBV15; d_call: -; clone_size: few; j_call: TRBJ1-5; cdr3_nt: TGTGCCACCAGCAGATCTTGGACAGCTAGCAATCAGCCCCAGCATTTT; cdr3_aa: CATSRSWTASNQPQHF
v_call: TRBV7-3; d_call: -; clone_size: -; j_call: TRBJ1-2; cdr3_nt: TGTGCCAGCAGCCCCGGGCAGGGTGGAATGGGCTACACCTTC; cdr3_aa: CASSPGQGGMGYTF
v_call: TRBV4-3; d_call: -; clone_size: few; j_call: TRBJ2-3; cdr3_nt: TGCGCCAGCAGCCAAGACGTGGAGGGGGGGTCATCAGATACGCAGTATTTT; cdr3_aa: CASSQDVEGGSSDTQYF
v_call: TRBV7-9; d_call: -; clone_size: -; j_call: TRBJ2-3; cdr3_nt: TGTGCCAGCAGCTTAGGGAAGCGGGCAGATACGCAGTATTTT; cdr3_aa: CASSLGKRADTQYF
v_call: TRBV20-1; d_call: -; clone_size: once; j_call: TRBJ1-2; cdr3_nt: TGCAGTGCTAGAGATGGGGGCGTTCCAGGCTACACCTTC; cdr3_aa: CSARDGGVPGYTF
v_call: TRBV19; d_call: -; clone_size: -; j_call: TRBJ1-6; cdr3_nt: TGTGCCAGTAGAACCCTGAGCTCCTATAATTCACCCCTCCACTTT; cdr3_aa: CASRTLSSYNSPLHF
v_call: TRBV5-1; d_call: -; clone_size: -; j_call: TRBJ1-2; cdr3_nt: TGCGCCAGCAGCTTGGAATATGGCTACACCTTC; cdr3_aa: CASSLEYGYTF
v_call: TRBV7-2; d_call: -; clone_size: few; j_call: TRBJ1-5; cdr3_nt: TGTGCCAGCAGCTTAACCGGACAGTTTAGCAATCAGCCCCAGCATTTT; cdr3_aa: CASSLTGQFSNQPQHF